Presented here are 3 T cell receptor beta chains from one specimen sequenced in a study of T-cell memory formation after mild COVID-19 (dated by TCRdb to the early 2020s). The library was built by means of 5' RACE. The sequencer listed for this sample is Illumina NovaSeq 6000. The public reads were quality trimmed at Q25 with fastp and then assembled into clones with MiXCR by TCRdb, keeping productive beta chains. Each entry merges the rows of one CDR3 protein and shows their most common DNA and genes. This sample comprises about 350,000 distinct CDR3 sequences, roughly 15% of them detected only once. The top ten clones comprise approximately 21% of the sample. The sample taken for sequencing was PBMCs or a T cell subset sorted from them (not recorded which). The origin of the receptors is a young man who had mild COVID-19 (a few samples of this study predate the infection). The sample titles of this study are shuffled in the database, so cell type and time point are left out; the donor was told from shared clones.

At least ten counts were recorded for this clonotype. This sequence joins TRBV6-6 and TRBJ2-2; no clear D. The CDR3 has 13 amino acids. Germline CDR1 reads MNHNY; CDR2 reads SVGAGI (reference sequence). V shed 1 base and J shed 5 bases, with 5 bases lying between them. The CDR3 DNA reads TGTGCCAGCAGTTACTTCGCAACCGGGGAGCTGTTTTTT. It translates to CASSYFATGELFF.

This clonotype was counted between two and nine times. The chain links TRBV7-2 to TRBJ1-1; 7 bases match TRBD1. The V gene end was trimmed by 2 bases and the J gene end by 4 bases; junction bases not matched to a gene: 7. Germline CDR1 SGHTA, CDR2 FQGNSA. The length of the CDR3 is 15 residues. CDR3 DNA sequence: TGTGCCAGCAGCTTAAACAGGGGTCTGGCCACTGAAGCTTTCTTT. Translating it yields CASSLNRGLATEAFF.

This clonotype was detected many times. CDR3 loop: CASSAGTLNTEAFF. The CDR3 bases are TGCGCCAGCAGCGCCGGGACGCTGAACACTGAAGCTTTCTTT. The rearrangement joins TRBV5-1 to TRBJ1-1; a weak D match, TRBD1 (5 bases). The CDR3 spans 14 residues. The V end was cut by 4 bases, the J end by 0 bases, with 10 bases between. Germline V gene lookup returns CDR1 SGHRS and CDR2 YFSETQ.